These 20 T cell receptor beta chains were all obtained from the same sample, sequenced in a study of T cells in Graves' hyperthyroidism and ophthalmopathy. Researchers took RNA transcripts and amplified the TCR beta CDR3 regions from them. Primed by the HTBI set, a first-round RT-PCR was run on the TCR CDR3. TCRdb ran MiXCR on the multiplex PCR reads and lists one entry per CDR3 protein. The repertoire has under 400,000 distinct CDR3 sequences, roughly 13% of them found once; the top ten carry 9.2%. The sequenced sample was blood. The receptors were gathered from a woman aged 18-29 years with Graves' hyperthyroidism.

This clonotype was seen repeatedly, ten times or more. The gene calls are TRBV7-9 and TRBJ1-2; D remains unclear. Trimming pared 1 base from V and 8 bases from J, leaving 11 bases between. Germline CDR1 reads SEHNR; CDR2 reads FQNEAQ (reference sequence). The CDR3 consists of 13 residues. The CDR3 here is CASSLDPLGGYTF. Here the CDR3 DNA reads TGTGCCAGCAGCTTAGATCCCTTGGGCGGCTACACCTTC.

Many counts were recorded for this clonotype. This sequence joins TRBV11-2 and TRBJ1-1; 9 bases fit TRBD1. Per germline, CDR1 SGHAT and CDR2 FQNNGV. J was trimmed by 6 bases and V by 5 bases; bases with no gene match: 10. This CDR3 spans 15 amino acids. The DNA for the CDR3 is TGTGCCAGCAGCCGAATCTGGACAGGGGAAGCTGAAGCTTTCTTT. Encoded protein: CASSRIWTGEAEAFF. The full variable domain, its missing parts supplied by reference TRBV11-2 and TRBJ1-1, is EAGVAQSPRYKIIEKRQSVAFWCNPISGHATLYWYQQILGQGPKLLIQFQNNGVVDDSQLPKDRFSAERLKGVDSTLKIQPAKLEDSAVYLCASSRIWTGEAEAFFGQGTRLTVV.

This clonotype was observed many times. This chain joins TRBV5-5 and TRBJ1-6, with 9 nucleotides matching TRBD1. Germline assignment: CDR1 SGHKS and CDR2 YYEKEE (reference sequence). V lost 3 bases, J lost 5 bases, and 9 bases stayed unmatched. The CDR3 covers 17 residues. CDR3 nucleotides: TGTGCCAGCAGCTCCCCCACAGGGGGCTTAGATAATTCACCCCTCCACTTT. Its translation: CASSSPTGGLDNSPLHF.

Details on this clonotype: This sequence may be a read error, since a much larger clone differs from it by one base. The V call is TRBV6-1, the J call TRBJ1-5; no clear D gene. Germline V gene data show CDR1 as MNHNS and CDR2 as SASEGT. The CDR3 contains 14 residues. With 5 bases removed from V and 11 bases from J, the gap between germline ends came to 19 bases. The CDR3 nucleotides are TGTGCCAGCAGTAGTGCACCGGGGAGCGACGCCCAGCATTTT. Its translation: CASSSAPGSDAQHF.

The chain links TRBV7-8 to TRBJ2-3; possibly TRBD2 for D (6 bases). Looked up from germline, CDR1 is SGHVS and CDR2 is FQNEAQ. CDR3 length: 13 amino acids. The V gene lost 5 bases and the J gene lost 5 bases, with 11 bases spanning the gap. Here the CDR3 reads CASSPGGKDTQYF. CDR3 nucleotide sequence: TGTGCCAGCAGCCCTGGGGGGAAAGATACGCAGTATTTT.

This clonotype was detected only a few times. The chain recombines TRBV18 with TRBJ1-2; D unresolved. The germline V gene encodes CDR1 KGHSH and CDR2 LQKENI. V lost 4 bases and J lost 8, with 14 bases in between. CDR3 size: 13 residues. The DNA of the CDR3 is TGTGCCAGCTCACGGGCGGACTTGGAGGGCTACACCTTC. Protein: CASSRADLEGYTF. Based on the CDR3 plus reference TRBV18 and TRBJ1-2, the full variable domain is NAGVMQNPRHLVRRRGQEARLRCSPMKGHSHVYWYRQLPEEGLKFMVYLQKENIIDESGMPKERFSAEFPKEGPSILRIQQVVRGDSAAYFCASSRADLEGYTFGSGTRLTVV.

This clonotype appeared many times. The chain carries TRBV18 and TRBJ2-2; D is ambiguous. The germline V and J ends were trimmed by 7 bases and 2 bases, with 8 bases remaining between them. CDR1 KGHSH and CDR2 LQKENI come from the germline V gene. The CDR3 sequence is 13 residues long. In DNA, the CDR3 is TGTGCCAGCTTAGAGCCTAACACCGGGGAGCTGTTTTTT. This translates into CASLEPNTGELFF.

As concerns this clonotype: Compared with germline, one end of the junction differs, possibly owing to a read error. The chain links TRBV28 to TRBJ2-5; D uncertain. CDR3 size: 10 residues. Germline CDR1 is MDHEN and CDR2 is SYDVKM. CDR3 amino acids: CASRQEAQYF. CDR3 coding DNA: TGTGCCAGCAGGCAAGAGGCCCAGTACTTC.

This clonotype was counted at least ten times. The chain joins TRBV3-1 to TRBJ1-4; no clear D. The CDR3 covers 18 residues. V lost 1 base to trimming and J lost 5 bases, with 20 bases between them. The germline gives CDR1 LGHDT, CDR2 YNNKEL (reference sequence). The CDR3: CASSQGLGPYLENEKLFF. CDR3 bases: TGTGCCAGCAGCCAAGGCCTGGGCCCCTACTTAGAGAATGAAAAACTGTTTTTT.

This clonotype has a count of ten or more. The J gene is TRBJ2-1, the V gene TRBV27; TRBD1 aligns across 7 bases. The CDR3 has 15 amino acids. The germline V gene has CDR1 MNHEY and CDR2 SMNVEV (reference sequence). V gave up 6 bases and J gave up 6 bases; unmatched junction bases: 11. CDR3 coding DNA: TGTGCCAGCAGACGAGACAGGGTCGGTTTCAATGAGCAGTTCTTC. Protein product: CASRRDRVGFNEQFF.

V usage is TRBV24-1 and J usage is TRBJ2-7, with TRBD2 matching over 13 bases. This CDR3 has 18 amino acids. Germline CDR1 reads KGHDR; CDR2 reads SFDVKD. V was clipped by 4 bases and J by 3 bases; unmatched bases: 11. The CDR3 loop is CATSDTRRTSGSIYEQYF. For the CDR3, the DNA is TGTGCCACCAGTGACACCCGACGGACTAGCGGGAGCATCTACGAGCAGTACTTC.

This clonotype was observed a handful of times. The CDR3 reads CASSQGNRGNSPLHF. The CDR3 DNA sequence: TGTGCCAGCAGCCAAGGGAACAGGGGTAATTCACCCCTCCACTTT. The chain links TRBV14 to TRBJ1-6; 7 bases match TRBD1. V lost 1 base to trimming and J lost 6 bases; unmatched junction nucleotides: 3. The CDR3 has 15 amino acids. Germline CDR1 and CDR2: SGHDN and FVKESK.

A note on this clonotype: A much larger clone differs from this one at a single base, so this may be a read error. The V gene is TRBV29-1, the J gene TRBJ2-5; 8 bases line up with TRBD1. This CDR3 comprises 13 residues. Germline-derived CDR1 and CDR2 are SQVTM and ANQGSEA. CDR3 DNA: TGCAGCGTAGACAGGGGACCACAAGGGACCCAGTACTTC. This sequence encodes CSVDRGPQGTQYF.

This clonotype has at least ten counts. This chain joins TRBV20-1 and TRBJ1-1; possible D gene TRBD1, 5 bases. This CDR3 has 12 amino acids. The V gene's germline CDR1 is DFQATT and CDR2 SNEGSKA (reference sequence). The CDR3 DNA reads TGCGGGGGATCAGGGTGGGTCACTGAAGCTTTCTTT. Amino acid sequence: CGGSGWVTEAFF.

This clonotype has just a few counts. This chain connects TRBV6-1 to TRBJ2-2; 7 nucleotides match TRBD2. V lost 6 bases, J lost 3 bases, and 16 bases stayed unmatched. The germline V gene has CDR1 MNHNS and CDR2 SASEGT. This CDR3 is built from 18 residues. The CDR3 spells CASSRTRAGVGDTGELFF. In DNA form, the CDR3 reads TGTGCCAGCAGCCGTACCCGGGCGGGAGTGGGGGACACCGGGGAGCTGTTTTTT.

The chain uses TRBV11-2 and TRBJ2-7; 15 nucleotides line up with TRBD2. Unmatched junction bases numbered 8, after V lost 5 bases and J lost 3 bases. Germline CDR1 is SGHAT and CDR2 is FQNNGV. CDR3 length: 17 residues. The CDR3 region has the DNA TGTGCCAGCAGCCGGACTAGCGGGGGGGCCTCTGGCTACGAGCAGTACTTC. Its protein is CASSRTSGGASGYEQYF.

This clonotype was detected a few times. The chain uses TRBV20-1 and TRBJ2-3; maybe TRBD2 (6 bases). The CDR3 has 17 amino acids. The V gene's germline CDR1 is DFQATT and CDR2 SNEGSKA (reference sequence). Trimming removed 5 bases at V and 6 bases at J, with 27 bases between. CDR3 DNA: TGCAGTGCTGGTCCCGCTGGCGGCGGGACGGCTCGGGATACGCAGTATTTT. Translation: CSAGPAGGGTARDTQYF.

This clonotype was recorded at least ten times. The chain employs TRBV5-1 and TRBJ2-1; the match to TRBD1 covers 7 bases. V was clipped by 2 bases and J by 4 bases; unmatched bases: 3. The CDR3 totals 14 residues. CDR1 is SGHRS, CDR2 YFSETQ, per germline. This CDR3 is CASSLGQEYNEQFF. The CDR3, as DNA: TGCGCCAGCAGCTTAGGACAGGAGTACAATGAGCAGTTCTTC. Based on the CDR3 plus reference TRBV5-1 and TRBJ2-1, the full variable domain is KAGVTQTPRYLIKTRGQQVTLSCSPISGHRSVSWYQQTPGQGLQFLFEYFSETQRNKGNFPGRFSGRQFSNSRSEMNVSTLELGDSALYLCASSLGQEYNEQFFGPGTRLTVL.

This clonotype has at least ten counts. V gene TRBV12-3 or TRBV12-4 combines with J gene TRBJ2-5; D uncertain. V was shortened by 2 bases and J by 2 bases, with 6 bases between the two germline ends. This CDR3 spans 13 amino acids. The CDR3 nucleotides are TGTGCCAGCAGTTTATGGTCTCAAGAGACCCAGTACTTC. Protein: CASSLWSQETQYF.

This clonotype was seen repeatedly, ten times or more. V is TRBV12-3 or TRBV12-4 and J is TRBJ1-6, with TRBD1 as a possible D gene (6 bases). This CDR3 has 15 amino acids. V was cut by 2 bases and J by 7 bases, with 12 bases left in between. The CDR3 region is CASSLQTGGNSPLHF. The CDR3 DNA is TGTGCCAGCAGTTTACAGACGGGGGGCAATTCACCCCTCCACTTT.